This T cell receptor (beta chain) was identified during a study of T-cell reconstitution after alpha-beta-depleted transplantation in children. Unique molecular identifiers were incorporated into the prepared TCRbeta library. One entry per CDR3 protein, called by TCRdb with MiXCR from the PCR reads. The sample has approximately 250,000 distinct CDR3 sequences, more than 7.5% seen once. The sample holds many counts of this clonotype. Deletions cut 5 bases from V and 6 bases from J, with 22 bases between. The CDR3 has 16 amino acids. CDR1 and CDR2 (germline): SGHTA, FQGNSA. The sequencing here drew on PBMCs from the stem cell graft donor, taken from the stem cell graft. The genes are TRBV7-2 and TRBJ1-1; tentative D call: TRBD1 (5 bases). This receptor was obtained from a human donor who donated a stem cell graft to a child with SCID. CDR3 DNA sequence: TGTGCCAGCAGCAAAGGGCCGGGACTCGAAAGATCTGAAGCTTTCTTT. Its protein product is CASSKGPGLERSEAFF.